This T cell receptor (beta chain) comes out of a study of cytotoxic CD8 clonotypes in ibrutinib-treated CLL. Study-wide points: Sustained-remission patients were sampled at different times than progressing patients were.

To note about this clone: Its matching antigen is unknown.

Measured with immunoSEQ multiplex PCR; TCRdb has only the in-frame clones, and not every one. The sample gives some 150,000 clones, 70% to 80% of which show up once; 9.5% to 15% is in the top ten. Germline CDR1 reads MDHEN; CDR2 reads SYDVKM. The CDR3 length is 14 residues. The V and J ends lost 1 base and 7 bases respectively, with 10 bases between them. The sequencing here drew on PBMCs, taken after 12 months of ibrutinib treatment. The receptor was derived from a human donor with chronic lymphocytic leukemia. The rearrangement joins TRBV28 to TRBJ2-2, with a possible D match to TRBD2 (6 bases). Written as DNA, the CDR3 is TGTGCCAGCAGTTTATTGGAGGGAGGCGGGGAGCTGTTTTTT. Translation gives CASSLLEGGGELFF. Full variable domain (outside the CDR3, taken from reference TRBV28 and TRBJ2-2): DVKVTQSSRYLVKRTGEKVFLECVQDMDHENMFWYRQDPGLGLRLIYFSYDVKMKEKGDIPEGYSVSREKKERFSLILESASTNQTSMYLCASSLLEGGGELFFGEGSRLTVL.